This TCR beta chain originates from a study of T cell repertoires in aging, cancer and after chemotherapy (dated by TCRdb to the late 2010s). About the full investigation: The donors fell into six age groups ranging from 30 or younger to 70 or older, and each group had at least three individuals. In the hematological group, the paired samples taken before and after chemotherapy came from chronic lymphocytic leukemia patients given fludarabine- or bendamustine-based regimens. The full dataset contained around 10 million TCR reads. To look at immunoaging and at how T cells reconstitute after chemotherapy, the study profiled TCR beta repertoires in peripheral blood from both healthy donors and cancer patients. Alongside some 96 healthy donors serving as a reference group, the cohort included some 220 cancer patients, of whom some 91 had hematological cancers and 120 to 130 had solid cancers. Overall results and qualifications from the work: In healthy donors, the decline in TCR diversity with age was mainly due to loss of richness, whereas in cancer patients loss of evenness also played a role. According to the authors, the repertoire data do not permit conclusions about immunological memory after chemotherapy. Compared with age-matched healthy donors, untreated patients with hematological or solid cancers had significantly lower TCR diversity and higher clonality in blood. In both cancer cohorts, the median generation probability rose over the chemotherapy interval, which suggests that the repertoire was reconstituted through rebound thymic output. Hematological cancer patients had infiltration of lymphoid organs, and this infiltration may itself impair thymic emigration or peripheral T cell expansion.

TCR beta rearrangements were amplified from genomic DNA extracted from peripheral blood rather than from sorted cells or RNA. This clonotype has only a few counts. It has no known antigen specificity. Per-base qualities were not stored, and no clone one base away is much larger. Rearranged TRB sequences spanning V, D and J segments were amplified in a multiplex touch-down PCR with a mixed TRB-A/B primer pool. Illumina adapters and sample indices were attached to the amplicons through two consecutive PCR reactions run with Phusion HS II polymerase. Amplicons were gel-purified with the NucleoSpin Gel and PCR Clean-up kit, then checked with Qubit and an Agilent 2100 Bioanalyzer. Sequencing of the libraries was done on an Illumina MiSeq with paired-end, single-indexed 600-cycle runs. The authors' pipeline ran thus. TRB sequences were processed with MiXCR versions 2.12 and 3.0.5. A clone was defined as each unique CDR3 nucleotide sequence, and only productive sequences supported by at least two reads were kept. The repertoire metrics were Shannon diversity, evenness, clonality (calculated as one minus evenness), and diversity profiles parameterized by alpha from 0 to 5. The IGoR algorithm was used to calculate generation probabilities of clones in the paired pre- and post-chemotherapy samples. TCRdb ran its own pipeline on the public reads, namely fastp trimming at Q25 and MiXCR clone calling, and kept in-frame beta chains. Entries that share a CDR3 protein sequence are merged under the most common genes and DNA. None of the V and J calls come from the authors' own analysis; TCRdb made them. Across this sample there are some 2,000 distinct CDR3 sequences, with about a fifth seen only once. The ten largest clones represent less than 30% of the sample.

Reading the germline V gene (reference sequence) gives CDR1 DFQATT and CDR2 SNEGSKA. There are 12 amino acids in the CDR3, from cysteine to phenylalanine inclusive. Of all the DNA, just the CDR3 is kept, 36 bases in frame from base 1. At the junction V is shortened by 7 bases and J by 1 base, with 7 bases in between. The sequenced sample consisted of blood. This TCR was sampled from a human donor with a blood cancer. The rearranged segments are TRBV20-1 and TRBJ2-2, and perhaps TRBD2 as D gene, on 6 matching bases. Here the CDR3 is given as CSVSGNTGELFF. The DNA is TGCAGTGTTAGCGGGAACACCGGGGAGCTGTTTTTT.